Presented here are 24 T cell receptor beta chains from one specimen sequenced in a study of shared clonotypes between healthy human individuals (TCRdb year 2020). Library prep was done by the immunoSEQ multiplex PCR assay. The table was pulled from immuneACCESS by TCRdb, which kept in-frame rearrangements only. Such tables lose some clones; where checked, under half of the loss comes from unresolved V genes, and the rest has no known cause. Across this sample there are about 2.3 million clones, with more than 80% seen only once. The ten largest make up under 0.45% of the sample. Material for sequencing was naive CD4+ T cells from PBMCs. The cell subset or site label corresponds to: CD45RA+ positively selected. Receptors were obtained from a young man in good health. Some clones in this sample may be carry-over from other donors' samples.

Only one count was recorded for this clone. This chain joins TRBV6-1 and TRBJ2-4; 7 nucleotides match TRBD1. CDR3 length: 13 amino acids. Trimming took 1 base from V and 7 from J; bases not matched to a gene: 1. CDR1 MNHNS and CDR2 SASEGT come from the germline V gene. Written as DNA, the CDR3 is TGTGCCAGCAGTGAAGGGGACAGCAACATTCAGTACTTC. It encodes CASSEGDSNIQYF.

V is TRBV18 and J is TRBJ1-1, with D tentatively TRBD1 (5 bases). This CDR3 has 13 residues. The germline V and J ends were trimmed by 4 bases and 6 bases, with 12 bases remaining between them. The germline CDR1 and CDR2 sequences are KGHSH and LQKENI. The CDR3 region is CASSRYGGPEAFF. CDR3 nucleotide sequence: TGTGCCAGCTCACGATACGGGGGTCCTGAAGCTTTCTTT.

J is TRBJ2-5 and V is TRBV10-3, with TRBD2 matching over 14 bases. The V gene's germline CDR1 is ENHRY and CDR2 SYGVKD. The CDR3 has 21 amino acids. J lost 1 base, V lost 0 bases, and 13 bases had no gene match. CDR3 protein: CAISESLGLAGGFGAQETQYF. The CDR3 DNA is TGTGCCATCAGTGAGTCGCTAGGACTAGCGGGAGGTTTTGGCGCCCAAGAGACCCAGTACTTC.

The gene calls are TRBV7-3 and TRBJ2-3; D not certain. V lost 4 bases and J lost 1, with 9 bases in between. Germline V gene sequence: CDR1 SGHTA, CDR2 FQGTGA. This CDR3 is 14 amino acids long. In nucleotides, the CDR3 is TGTGCCAGCAGCTCCATTCCGGGCACAGATACGCAGTATTTT. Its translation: CASSSIPGTDTQYF.

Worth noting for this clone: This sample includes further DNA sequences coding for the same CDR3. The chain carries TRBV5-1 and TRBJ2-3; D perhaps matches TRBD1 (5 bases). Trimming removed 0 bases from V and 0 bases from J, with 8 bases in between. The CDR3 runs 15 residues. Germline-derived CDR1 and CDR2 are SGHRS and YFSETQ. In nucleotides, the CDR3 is TGCGCCAGCAGCTTGGGACAGACTAGCACAGATACGCAGTATTTT. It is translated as CASSLGQTSTDTQYF.

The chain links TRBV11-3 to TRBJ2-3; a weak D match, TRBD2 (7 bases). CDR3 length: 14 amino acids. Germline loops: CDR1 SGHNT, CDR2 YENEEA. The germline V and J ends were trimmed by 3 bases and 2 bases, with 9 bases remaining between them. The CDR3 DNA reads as TGTGCCAGCAGCTTCGGGGGGCCCACAGATACGCAGTATTTT. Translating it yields CASSFGGPTDTQYF.

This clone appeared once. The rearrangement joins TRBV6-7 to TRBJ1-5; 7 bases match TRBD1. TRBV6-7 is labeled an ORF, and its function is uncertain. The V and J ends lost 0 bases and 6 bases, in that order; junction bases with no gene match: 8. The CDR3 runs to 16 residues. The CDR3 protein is CASSYSRQGDGQPQHF. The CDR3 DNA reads TGTGCCAGCAGTTACTCCCGACAGGGAGACGGTCAGCCCCAGCATTTT.

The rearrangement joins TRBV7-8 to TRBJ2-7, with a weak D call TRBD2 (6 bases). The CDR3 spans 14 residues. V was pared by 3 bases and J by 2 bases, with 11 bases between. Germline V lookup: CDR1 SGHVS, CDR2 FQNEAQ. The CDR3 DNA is TGTGCCAGCAGCTTGGTTGGGGGGACCTACGAGCAGTACTTC. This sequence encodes CASSLVGGTYEQYF.

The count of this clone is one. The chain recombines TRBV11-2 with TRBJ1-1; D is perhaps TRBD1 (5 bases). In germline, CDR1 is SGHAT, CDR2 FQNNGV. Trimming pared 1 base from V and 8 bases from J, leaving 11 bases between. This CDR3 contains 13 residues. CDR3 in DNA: TGTGCCAGCAGCTTAGTCATTGGGGGAGAAGCTTTCTTT. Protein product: CASSLVIGGEAFF.

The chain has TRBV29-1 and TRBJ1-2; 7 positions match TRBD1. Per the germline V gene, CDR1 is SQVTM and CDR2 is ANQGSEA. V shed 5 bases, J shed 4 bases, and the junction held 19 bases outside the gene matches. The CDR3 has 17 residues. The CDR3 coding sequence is TGCAGCGTTAAAGGTGGAGGGGGCCGTCGTACCACCTATGGCTACACCTTC. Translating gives CSVKGGGGRRTTYGYTF.

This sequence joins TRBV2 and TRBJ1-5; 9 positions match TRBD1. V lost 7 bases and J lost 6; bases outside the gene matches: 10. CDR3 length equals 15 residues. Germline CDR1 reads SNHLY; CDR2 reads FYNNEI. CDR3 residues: CASKGTGIRRQPQHF. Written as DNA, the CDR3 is TGTGCCAGCAAGGGGACAGGGATTCGACGTCAGCCCCAGCATTTT.

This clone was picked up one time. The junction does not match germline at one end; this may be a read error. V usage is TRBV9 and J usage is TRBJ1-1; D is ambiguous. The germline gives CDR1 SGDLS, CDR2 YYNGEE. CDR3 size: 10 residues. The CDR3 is CASIVPRHFF. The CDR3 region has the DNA TGTGCCAGCATTGTCCCGAGGCATTTTTTT.

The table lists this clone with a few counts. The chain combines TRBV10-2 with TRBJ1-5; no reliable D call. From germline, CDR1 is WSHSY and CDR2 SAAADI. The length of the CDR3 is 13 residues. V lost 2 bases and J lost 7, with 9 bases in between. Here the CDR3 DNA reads TGCGCCAGCAGTGAGCGTCATGAGCAGCCCCAGCATTTT. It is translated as CASSERHEQPQHF.

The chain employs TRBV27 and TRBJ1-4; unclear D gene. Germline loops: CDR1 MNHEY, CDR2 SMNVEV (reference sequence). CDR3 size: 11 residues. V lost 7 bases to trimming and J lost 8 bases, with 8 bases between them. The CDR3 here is CASNGQEKLFF. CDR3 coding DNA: TGTGCCAGCAACGGGCAGGAAAAACTGTTTTTT. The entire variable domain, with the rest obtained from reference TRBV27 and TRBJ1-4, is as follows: EAQVTQNPRYLITVTGKKLTVTCSQNMNHEYMSWYRQDPGLGLRQIYYSMNVEVTDKGDVPEGYKVSRKEKRNFPLILESPSPNQTSLYFCASNGQEKLFFGSGTQLSVL.

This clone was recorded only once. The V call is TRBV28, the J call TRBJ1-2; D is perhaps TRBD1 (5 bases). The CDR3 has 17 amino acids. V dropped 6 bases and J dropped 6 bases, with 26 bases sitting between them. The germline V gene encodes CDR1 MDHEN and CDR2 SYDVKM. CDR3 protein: CASSPGQFGGVWDGYTF. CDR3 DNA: TGTGCCAGCAGCCCCGGGCAGTTCGGGGGAGTTTGGGATGGCTACACCTTC.

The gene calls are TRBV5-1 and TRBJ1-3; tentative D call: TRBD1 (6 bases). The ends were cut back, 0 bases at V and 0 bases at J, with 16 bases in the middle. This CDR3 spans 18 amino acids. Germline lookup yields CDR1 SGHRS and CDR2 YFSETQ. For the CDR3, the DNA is TGCGCCAGCAGCTTGGCGGGACACCTGACGAGCTCTGGAAACACCATATATTTT. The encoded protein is CASSLAGHLTSSGNTIYF.

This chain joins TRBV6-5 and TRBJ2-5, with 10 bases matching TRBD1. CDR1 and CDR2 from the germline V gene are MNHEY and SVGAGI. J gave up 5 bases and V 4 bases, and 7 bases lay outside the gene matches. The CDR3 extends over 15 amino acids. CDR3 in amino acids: CASSSDRGRGETQYF. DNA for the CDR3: TGTGCCAGCAGTTCTGACAGGGGGCGCGGGGAGACCCAGTACTTC.

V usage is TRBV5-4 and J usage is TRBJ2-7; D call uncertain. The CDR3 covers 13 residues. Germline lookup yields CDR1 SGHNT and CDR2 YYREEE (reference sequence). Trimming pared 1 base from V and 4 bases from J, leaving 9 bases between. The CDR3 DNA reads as TGTGCCAGCAGCTTGTTAGGGCGATACGAGCAGTACTTC. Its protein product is CASSLLGRYEQYF.

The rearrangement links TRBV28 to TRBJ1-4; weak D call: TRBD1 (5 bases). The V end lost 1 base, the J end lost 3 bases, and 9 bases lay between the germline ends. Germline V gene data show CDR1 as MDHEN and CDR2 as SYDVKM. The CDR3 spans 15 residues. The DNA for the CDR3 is TGTGCCAGCAGTTTATTGGGGACGTCTAATGAAAAACTGTTTTTT. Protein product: CASSLLGTSNEKLFF.

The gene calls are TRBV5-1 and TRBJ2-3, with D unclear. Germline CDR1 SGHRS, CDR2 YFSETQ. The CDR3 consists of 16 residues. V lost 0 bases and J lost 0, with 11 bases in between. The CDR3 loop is CASSLGVGRSTDTQYF. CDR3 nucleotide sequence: TGCGCCAGCAGCTTGGGGGTTGGCAGGAGCACAGATACGCAGTATTTT.

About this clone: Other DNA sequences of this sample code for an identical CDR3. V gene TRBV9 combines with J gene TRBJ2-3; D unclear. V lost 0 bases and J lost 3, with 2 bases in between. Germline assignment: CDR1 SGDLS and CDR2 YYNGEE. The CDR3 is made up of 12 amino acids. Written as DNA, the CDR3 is TGTGCCAGCAGCGTAGTTACAGATACGCAGTATTTT. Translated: CASSVVTDTQYF.

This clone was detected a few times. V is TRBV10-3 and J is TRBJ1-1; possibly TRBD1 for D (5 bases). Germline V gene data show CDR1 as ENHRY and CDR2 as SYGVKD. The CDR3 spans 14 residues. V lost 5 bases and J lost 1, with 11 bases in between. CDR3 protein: CAISRGAGNTEAFF. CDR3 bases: TGTGCCATCAGTCGAGGGGCCGGGAACACTGAAGCTTTCTTT.

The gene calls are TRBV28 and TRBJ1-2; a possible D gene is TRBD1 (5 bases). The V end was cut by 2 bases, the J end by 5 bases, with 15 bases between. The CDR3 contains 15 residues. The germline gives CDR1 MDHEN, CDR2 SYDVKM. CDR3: CASSLINPGRYGYTF. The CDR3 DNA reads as TGTGCCAGCAGTTTAATTAATCCAGGGCGATATGGCTACACCTTC.

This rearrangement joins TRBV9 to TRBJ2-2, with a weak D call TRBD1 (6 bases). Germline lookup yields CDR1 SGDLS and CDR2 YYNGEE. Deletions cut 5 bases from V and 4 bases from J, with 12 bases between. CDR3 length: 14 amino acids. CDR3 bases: TGTGCCAGCAGAGTTGACAGGTTCACCGGGGAGCTGTTTTTT. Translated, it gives CASRVDRFTGELFF.